Each of the 18 T cell receptor beta chains below was sequenced from the same sample in a study of blood T cell repertoires in COVID-19. Libraries were prepared by immunoSEQ multiplex PCR; TCRdb keeps only in-frame clonotypes and omits some of them. The data contain roughly 210,000 clones, 88% of them singletons. The sample comprised peripheral blood. These receptors came from a man aged 65-85 years with acute or convalescent COVID-19.

The chain recombines TRBV7-3 with TRBJ1-1, with D possibly TRBD1 on 6 matching bases. V lost 2 bases and J lost 6, with 13 bases in between. CDR1 is SGHTA, CDR2 FQGTGA, per germline. The length of the CDR3 is 14 residues. CDR3 bases: TGTGCCAGCAGCTTAGGCAGGGGATCCTCTGAAGCTTTCTTT. It is translated as CASSLGRGSSEAFF.

This clone turned up a few times. This chain connects TRBV5-4 to TRBJ2-7, with D possibly being TRBD2 (6 bases). The CDR3 has 15 residues. The germline V gene encodes CDR1 SGHNT and CDR2 YYREEE (reference sequence). V gave up 3 bases and J gave up 0 bases, with 13 bases separating them. The CDR3 region is CASSSGLRSSYEQYF. The CDR3 bases are TGTGCCAGCAGCTCGGGACTTCGGAGCTCCTACGAGCAGTACTTC.

CDR3 nucleotides: TGTGCCAGCAGGCAGGGGGACCACGAAGCTTTCTTT. Its protein product is CASRQGDHEAFF. V gene TRBV5-4 combines with J gene TRBJ1-1; the match to TRBD1 covers 7 bases. The CDR3 spans 12 residues. From germline, CDR1 is SGHNT and CDR2 YYREEE (reference sequence). V was clipped by 5 bases and J by 8 bases; unmatched bases: 6.

This chain uses TRBV19 with TRBJ2-2; TRBD2 matches at 11 bases. Losses at the gene ends were 3 bases for V and 5 bases for J; bases not matched to a gene: 8. CDR1 is LNHDA and CDR2 is SQIVND in the germline V gene (reference sequence). CDR3 length: 17 residues. CDR3: CASSIGTSGSWTGELFF. The CDR3 bases are TGTGCCAGTAGTATTGGCACTAGCGGGAGTTGGACCGGGGAGCTGTTTTTT.

The chain is built from TRBV9 and TRBJ2-2, with D possibly TRBD2 on 5 matching bases. CDR1 SGDLS and CDR2 YYNGEE come from the germline V gene. V was clipped by 1 base and J by 4 bases, with 11 bases between them. The CDR3 totals 15 residues. The CDR3 reads CASSVQREGTGELFF. DNA for the CDR3: TGTGCCAGCAGCGTACAGAGAGAGGGCACCGGGGAGCTGTTTTTT.

The chain is built from TRBV10-1 and TRBJ2-2; 7 nucleotides line up with TRBD2. Germline loops: CDR1 WNHNN, CDR2 SYGVQD (reference sequence). The CDR3 covers 16 residues. The V gene end was trimmed by 4 bases and the J gene end by 1 base; junction bases not matched to a gene: 6. The CDR3 spells CASSVRGRENTGELFF. CDR3 coding DNA: TGCGCCAGCAGTGTTCGGGGGAGGGAGAACACCGGGGAGCTGTTTTTT.

The J gene is TRBJ2-3, the V gene TRBV27; D is possibly TRBD2 (5 bases). CDR3 size: 12 residues. Trimming removed 7 bases from V and 5 bases from J, with 10 bases in between. Germline values: CDR1 MNHEY, CDR2 SMNVEV (reference sequence). The CDR3 coding sequence is TGTGCCAGCAAGGACGAGGGAGATACGCAGTATTTT. Its translation is CASKDEGDTQYF.

The chain joins TRBV28 to TRBJ1-2; 10 nucleotides agree with TRBD1. CDR1 and CDR2 from the germline V gene are MDHEN and SYDVKM. The CDR3 runs 15 residues. V lost 5 bases, J lost 5 bases, and 8 bases stayed unmatched. CDR3 sequence: CASSLGTGDKYGYTF. The CDR3 DNA follows: TGTGCCAGCAGTCTCGGGACAGGGGATAAATATGGCTACACCTTC.

This clone came up once. The CDR3: CASSRPPGQGDGYTF. The CDR3, as DNA: TGTGCCAGCAGCCGCCCCCCGGGACAGGGTGATGGCTACACCTTC. V and J are TRBV6-6 and TRBJ1-2, with 9 bases identical to TRBD1. The CDR3 has 15 residues. The V segment lost 6 bases and the J segment 6 bases; nucleotides outside the gene matches: 11. Germline CDR1 MNHNY, CDR2 SVGAGI (reference sequence).

The rearrangement joins TRBV5-5 to TRBJ2-3; 12 positions match TRBD2. This CDR3 region has 17 residues. In germline, CDR1 is SGHKS, CDR2 YYEKEE (reference sequence). Trimming cost V 4 bases and J 0 bases; bases outside gene matches: 6. The CDR3 loop is CASSARLAGASTDTQYF. CDR3 nucleotides: TGTGCCAGCAGCGCCCGACTAGCGGGAGCTAGCACAGATACGCAGTATTTT. The full variable domain, rest sourced from reference TRBV5-5 and TRBJ2-3, is DAGVTQSPTHLIKTRGQQVTLRCSPISGHKSVSWYQQVLGQGPQFIFQYYEKEERGRGNFPDRFSARQFPNYSSELNVNALLLGDSALYLCASSARLAGASTDTQYFGPGTRLTVL.

V usage is TRBV6-1 and J usage is TRBJ2-2, with D perhaps TRBD1 (6 bases). The V end lost 3 bases, the J end lost 0 bases, and 14 bases lay between the germline ends. In germline, CDR1 is MNHNS, CDR2 SASEGT. The CDR3 covers 17 residues. The CDR3 is CASSERAGVPNTGELFF. As DNA, the CDR3 is TGTGCCAGCAGTGAGCGAGCAGGGGTCCCGAACACCGGGGAGCTGTTTTTT.

The chain employs TRBV29-1 and TRBJ1-1; 8 bases align to TRBD1. The germline gives CDR1 SQVTM, CDR2 ANQGSEA. The V gene end was trimmed by 6 bases and the J gene end by 3 bases; junction bases not matched to a gene: 3. The CDR3 has 12 amino acids. The CDR3 nucleotides read TGCAGCGTGCCACAGGGGGACACTGAAGCTTTCTTT. It is translated as CSVPQGDTEAFF.

This clone was seen a few times. This chain connects TRBV12-5 to TRBJ1-1; D remains ambiguous. V lost 0 bases and J lost 2, with 10 bases in between. CDR3 length equals 15 residues. In germline, CDR1 is LGHNT, CDR2 FRNRAP. This CDR3 is CASGLVTRINTEAFF. The CDR3 DNA reads as TGTGCTAGTGGTTTGGTTACCAGGATCAACACTGAAGCTTTCTTT.

The chain combines TRBV6-5 with TRBJ1-2; maybe TRBD1 (6 bases). Germline V gene lookup returns CDR1 MNHEY and CDR2 SVGAGI. The V and J ends lost 0 bases and 4 bases respectively, with 12 bases between them. The CDR3 runs to 15 residues. CDR3 in DNA: TGTGCCAGCAGTTACTCGTCAGGGGTTGTCTATGGCTACACCTTC. It is translated as CASSYSSGVVYGYTF.

V usage is TRBV7-2 and J usage is TRBJ2-5; no clear D. Trimming took 0 bases from V and 4 from J, leaving 12 bases between them. Looked up from germline, CDR1 is SGHTA and CDR2 is FQGNSA. The CDR3 is made up of 15 amino acids. CDR3 protein: CASSLAETYPETQYF. The CDR3 bases are TGTGCCAGCAGCTTAGCGGAGACCTACCCAGAGACCCAGTACTTC.

The J gene is TRBJ2-1, the V gene TRBV18; 10 bases match TRBD2. CDR1 is KGHSH and CDR2 is LQKENI in the germline V gene. The CDR3 is 15 residues long. J was trimmed by 5 bases and V by 2 bases; bases with no gene match: 3. The CDR3 DNA follows: TGTGCCAGCTCACCAAGAGCGGGAGGGCACAATGAGCAGTTCTTC. Its translation: CASSPRAGGHNEQFF.

This clone has only one observation. The rearrangement joins TRBV30 to TRBJ2-2; no clear D. Germline CDR1 reads GTSNPN; CDR2 reads SVGIG (reference sequence). The V end lost 0 bases, the J end lost 6 bases, and 8 bases lay between the germline ends. There are 13 residues in the CDR3. The CDR3 DNA reads as TGTGCCTGGAGTGTAGAACTTCCCGGGGAGCTGTTTTTT. Its protein product is CAWSVELPGELFF.

This clone was seen more than once but under ten times. The chain joins TRBV6-1 to TRBJ1-2, with 8 bases lining up with TRBD1. Germline-derived CDR1 and CDR2 are MNHNS and SASEGT. The CDR3 loop spans 15 amino acids. Trimming at V came to 0 bases and at J to 7 bases, leaving 7 bases not matched to a gene. The CDR3 reads CASSEAGTGGFGYTF. The CDR3 bases are TGTGCCAGCAGTGAAGCGGGGACAGGCGGATTTGGCTACACCTTC.